The following is a T cell receptor beta chain sequence with its context. Original processing notes: Reference gene primer amplification gave nucleated cell count estimates. The method was immunoSEQ multiplex PCR; TCRdb's version includes in-frame clones alone and lacks a portion of them. V, J and clone size derive from that table, while D and trimming were established from the DNA sequence. In the table there are 150,000 to 200,000 clones, about 88% of which are singletons. This sample was taken from a study of blood T cell repertoires in COVID-19. The wider study: From the United States, Italy and Spain came samples of acute and convalescent COVID-19.

Germline assignment: CDR1 SNHLY and CDR2 FYNNEI. CDR3 length: 13 amino acids. The V gene lost 8 bases and the J gene lost 0 bases, with 8 bases spanning the gap. The gene calls are TRBV2 and TRBJ2-1; D possibly corresponds to TRBD2 (5 bases). Sequencing was performed on PBMCs or T cells enriched from blood (not recorded which). This receptor was identified in a woman younger than 30 who had recovered from COVID-19. CDR3 in amino acids: CASPSGSYNEQFF. The CDR3 DNA sequence: TGTGCCAGCCCCAGCGGCTCCTACAATGAGCAGTTCTTC. Variable domain in full (rest from reference TRBV2 and TRBJ2-1): EPEVTQTPSHQVTQMGQEVILRCVPISNHLYFYWYRQILGQKVEFLVSFYNNEISEKSEIFDDQFSVERPDGSNFTLKIRSTKLEDSAMYFCASPSGSYNEQFFGPGTRLTVL.